This T cell receptor (beta chain) was sequenced during a study of cytomegalovirus exposure and HLA in healthy donors listed by TCRdb under 2017. General notes on the study: In an earlier analysis of under 750 of the donors, about 270 Gb of sequence data and some 120 million unique TCR beta sequences from about 190 million T cells were reported. Approximately 310 gigabases of sequencing data and 70 million to 95 million unique TCR sequences made up an early release that covered under 750 HLA-typed donors. Rather than using new phenotypic data, the later analysis identified candidate immune exposures from TCR beta sequences and from how often those sequences occurred across donors. To predict cytomegalovirus infection status, the study brought together high-throughput TCR immunosequencing, statistical association of individual TCRs with disease status, and machine learning. Donor age, sex, ethnicity and CMV serostatus were compiled together with the repertoire data. Every repertoire in the discovery cohort had been generated on one and the same sequencing platform. Genome-wide SNP genotypes for about 60% of the roughly 700 donors were used in a later genetic analysis, which treated that subset as a discovery cohort. Typing coverage differed by locus: A, B, C, DRB1 and DQB1 were typed in about 620-630 donors, DQA1 in around 500, DPA1 in 600 to 610, and DPB1 in 400 to 490. On average, about 240,000 unique TCR beta nucleotide sequences were sequenced per donor among 300 to 500 genotyped donors of the cohort, with roughly 18% of those sequences being non-productive. The study aimed to test whether cataloging public T cell receptors could reveal signatures of past pathogen exposure. Among the roughly 390 genotyped donors, about 83% belonged to the genetic ancestry cluster associated with self-reported Caucasian donors. HLA typing covered class I and class II loci at four-digit resolution. A later analysis re-analyzed previously published TCR beta repertoires from about 600 donors and added high-resolution HLA genotyping to study TCR occurrence patterns. The T cell repertoires of several hundred subjects were profiled by immunosequencing and related to cytomegalovirus serostatus. Several DR-DQ haplotypes were handled as single units for association and clustering because linkage in the cohort was strong. To decide whether each TCR beta V gene segment behaved as functional or pseudogenic, an earlier analysis of nearly 600 of the donors relied on high-throughput TCR beta sequencing. A separate validation cohort of over 95 different subjects was used in addition to the approximately 670-subject first cohort. What the work shows at the level of the full study, not this receptor alone: Strong co-occurrence of HLA alleles, especially DR and DQ, made assigning TCR associations to individual alleles difficult. In a later genetic analysis, a missense DCLRE1C variant was associated with V-gene and J-gene trimming of TCR beta chains, and the association was replicated in an independent cohort. Roughly uniform sequencing depth across donors was assumed in presence/absence analyses, although this assumption may not hold. A later analysis reported that several top co-occurrence clusters appeared linked to parvovirus B19, influenza, CMV and Epstein-Barr virus. Cytomegalovirus status was reported to be diagnosed by the classifier with high specificity and sensitivity in both the original and validation cohorts. The cohort was sequenced for TCR beta chains only, and without alpha or paired-chain data the features that could be detected were limited. Across donors, most TCR sequences were observed very rarely, whereas some public TCRs were present in many individuals. The study listed 164 TCR beta chains as associated with cytomegalovirus. In a later analysis, HLA-associated TCR beta chains showed more clonal expansion and lower generation probabilities than non-associated chains that were equally common. A later analysis found that most CMV-associated TCR beta chains appeared HLA-restricted, with HLA associations seemingly driven largely by CMV exposure. According to a later analysis, TCR association rates differed among HLA loci, with DRB1 alleles showing the most associated TCRs and HLA-C alleles showing the fewest. A further reported finding was that TCR beta sequences accurately predicted the HLA-A and HLA-B alleles for most subjects in the first cohort. CMV serostatus was the only immune exposure information available for the cohort. According to the authors, the approach could potentially be generalized to other disease states and immunological phenotypes. In an earlier analysis of some 640 of the donors, most TCR beta V segments were observed in productive rearrangements about 90% or about 30% of the time, broadly matching IMGT annotations. The sequencing pipeline was judged likely to have produced a cluster of highly shared sequence variants as a technical artifact. In vitro tests confirmed that a few of the cytomegalovirus-associated TCR beta chains recognize cytomegalovirus antigens. Correlated functional status among segregating V segments might reflect linkage disequilibrium, but an unknown experimental factor could not be ruled out. Because the 87-base-pair reads could not distinguish some IMGT-functional V segments, including TRBV6-2 and TRBV6-3, those segments were excluded. Specific HLA alleles were associated with around 18,000 TCR beta sequences at a false discovery rate of 0.05 in a later analysis. A later genetic analysis reported fewer N-insertions in productive TCRs among donors in an Asian-associated ancestry cluster than the roughly 640-donor mean. Around 16 rarely observed V segments, including chromosome 9 orphons, were excluded from the earlier analysis of approximately 600 of the donors because counts were too low. Because some donors lacked HLA typing at each locus, the association tests relied only on the typed subset.

The cohort consisted of approximately 670 healthy bone marrow donors. At the time of sampling, every cohort member was nominally healthy, though immune exposures that went unrecorded were likely present. The donor tested CMV seronegative, placing the donor among the roughly 400 seronegative members of the cohort. Each donor provided a peripheral blood sample, and peripheral blood mononuclear cells were used for TCR beta sequencing. The Qiagen DNeasy Blood Extraction Kit was used to extract genomic DNA from the blood cell samples. The CDR3 has 14 amino acids, counting the end cysteine and phenylalanine. The sequence is cut down to CDR3 DNA, 42 bases in frame from base 1. The germline V gene specifies SGHRS as CDR1 and YFSETQ as CDR2. Relative to germline, V is 4 bases shorter and J is 7 bases shorter, with 14 bases between their ends. The method was the immunoSEQ multiplex PCR assay. The multiplex PCR relied on a mix of 60 forward primers for TCR Vbeta segments and 13 reverse primers for TCR Jbeta segments. Amplification of the CDR3 region of rearranged TCR beta genes was performed with a multiplex PCR assay on genomic DNA. Amplified TCR beta libraries were sequenced as 87-base-pair reads on the Illumina HiSeq System. The original pipeline was this. A later analysis counted about 76 million unique TCR beta chains across the 500 to 850 repertoires, and about 10 million of these chains were shared by at least two donors. To remove PCR and sequencing errors, raw reads were error-corrected and collapsed into unique sequences using a nearest-neighbor algorithm that merged closely related sequences. CDR3 sequences were aligned to IMGT reference sequences to assign V, D and J gene segments. For a sequence to be retained, a match of at least six nucleotides to both a V gene segment and a J gene segment was required. A rearrangement was called productive if the CDR3 had no stop codons and remained in frame with V and J, and every other rearrangement was called non-productive. CDR3 was defined by IMGT convention, running from the second conserved V-encoded cysteine to the conserved J-encoded phenylalanine. In an earlier analysis of around 600 of the donors, sequences lacking an unambiguous match to a single V gene segment were excluded. In an earlier analysis of roughly 600 of the donors, a V segment was called functional when productive rearrangements were above 56.7%, and segregating when the standard deviation between donors exceeded 5%. To diagnose cytomegalovirus status from the catalog of TCR beta chain sequences, a statistical classification framework was built. In a later analysis, V and J genes were assigned by comparing TCR nucleotide sequences against IMGT/GENE-DB human TR gene sequences. Using the TCRdist pipeline, a later analysis assigned CDR3 sequences along with most-parsimonious VDJ recombination scenarios. In a later analysis, every TCR beta chain was defined by the combination of its CDR3 amino acid sequence and its V-gene family, and reads without a unique V-gene family were dropped. In a later analysis, 450 to 600 highly shared, low-generation-probability nucleotide sequences were removed to address suspected cross-contamination and a sequencing artifact. A later analysis calculated a clonal expansion index for each public chain from normalized within-repertoire ranks of inferred template counts. In a later analysis, generation probabilities were computed with a VDJ recombination model fitted to out-of-frame rearrangements, and the resulting probabilities were checked against IGoR. Hypergeometric tests were used in a later analysis to score TCR-TCR, TCR-HLA and TCR-CMV co-occurrence, with a repertoire-size bias correction applied to the TCR pairs. In a later analysis, false discovery rates were estimated by permuting HLA or CMV assignments 20 times. In a later analysis, co-occurring TCRs were grouped using DBSCAN, and TCRdist sequence similarity was added for clustering within HLA-allele-positive subsets. Co-occurrence clustering excluded repertoires with fewer than 30,000 or more than 120,000 public chains, plus five with anomalous nucleotide sharing. TCRdb retrieved this table from immuneACCESS and kept in-frame rearrangements only. Not all clones are present; in checked studies, unresolved V genes account for under half, and no reason is known for the remainder. V, J and clone size were drawn from that table, and D and trimming were deduced from the DNA. The sample table records approximately 150,000 clones; roughly 84% of these occur just once. 1% of the sample comes from the top ten.

On this clone itself: Its antigen specificity is not known. The sample holds no much larger clone one base away, and base qualities are not on file.

The sequenced material came from PBMCs. The receptor's source is a man aged 25-45 years in good health and CMV-seronegative. The chain was built from TRBV5-1 and TRBJ2-2; possibly the D gene is TRBD2, per 7 matching bases. The CDR3 in this case is CASSDPGEGGELFF. The nucleotide sequence is TGCGCCAGCAGCGATCCAGGGGAGGGCGGGGAGCTGTTTTTT.